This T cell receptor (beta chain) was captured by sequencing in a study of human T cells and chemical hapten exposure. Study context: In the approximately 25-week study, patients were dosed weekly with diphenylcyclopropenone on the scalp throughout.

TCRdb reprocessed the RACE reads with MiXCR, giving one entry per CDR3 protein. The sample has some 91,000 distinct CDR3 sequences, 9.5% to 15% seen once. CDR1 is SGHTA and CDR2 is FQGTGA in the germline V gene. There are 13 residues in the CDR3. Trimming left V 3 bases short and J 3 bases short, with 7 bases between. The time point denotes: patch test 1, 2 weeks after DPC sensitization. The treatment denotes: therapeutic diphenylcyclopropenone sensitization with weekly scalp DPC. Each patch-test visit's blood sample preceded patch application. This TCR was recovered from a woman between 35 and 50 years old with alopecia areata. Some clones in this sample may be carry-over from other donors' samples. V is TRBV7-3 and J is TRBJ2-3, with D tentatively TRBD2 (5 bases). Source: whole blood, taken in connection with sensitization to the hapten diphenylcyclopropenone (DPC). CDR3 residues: CASSFGLTDTQYF. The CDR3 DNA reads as TGTGCCAGCAGCTTCGGACTGACAGATACGCAGTATTTT.